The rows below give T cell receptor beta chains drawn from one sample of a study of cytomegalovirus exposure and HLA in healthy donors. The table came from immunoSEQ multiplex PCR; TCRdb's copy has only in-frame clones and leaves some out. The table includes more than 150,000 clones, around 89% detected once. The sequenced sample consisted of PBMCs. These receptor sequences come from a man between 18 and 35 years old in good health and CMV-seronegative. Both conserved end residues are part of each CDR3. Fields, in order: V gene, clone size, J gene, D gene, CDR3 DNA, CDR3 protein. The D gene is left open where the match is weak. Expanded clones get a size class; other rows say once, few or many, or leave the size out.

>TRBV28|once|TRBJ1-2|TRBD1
TGTGCCAGCAGTTTGACAGGACAGGGCCATGGCTACACCTTC
CASSLTGQGHGYTF
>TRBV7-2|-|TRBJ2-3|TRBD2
TGTGCCAGCAGCTCCCTGACTAGCGGGAGTGTTTATACGCAGTATTTT
CASSSLTSGSVYTQYF
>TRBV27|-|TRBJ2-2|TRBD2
TGTGCCAGCAGCCTAATTGTCGGGAGGGCCGACACCGGGGAGCTGTTTTTT
CASSLIVGRADTGELFF
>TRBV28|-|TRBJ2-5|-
TGTGCCAGCAGTTTCGGGACAATCCAAGAGACCCAGTACTTC
CASSFGTIQETQYF
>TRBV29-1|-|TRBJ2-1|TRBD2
TGCAGCGTGGGACTAGCGGGGTTCTATGAGCAGTTCTTC
CSVGLAGFYEQFF
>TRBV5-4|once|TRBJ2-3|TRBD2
TGTGCCAGCAGTCCAATTAGCGGGGACCGCACAGATACGCAGTATTTT
CASSPISGDRTDTQYF
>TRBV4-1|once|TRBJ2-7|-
TGCGCCAGCAGCCCCGGTCGGGGAGTGAACGAGCAGTACTTC
CASSPGRGVNEQYF
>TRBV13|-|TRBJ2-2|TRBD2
TGTGCCAGCAGCCCCCTAGCGGGAGGAAACACCGGGGAGCTGTTTTTT
CASSPLAGGNTGELFF
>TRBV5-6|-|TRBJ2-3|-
TGTGCCAGCAGGCAGGGGCCCGTCTTGAGAGATACGCAGTATTTT
CASRQGPVLRDTQYF
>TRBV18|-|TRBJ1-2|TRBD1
TGTGCCAGCTCACCGGGACAGGGGACCCTTTATTATGGCTACACCTTC
CASSPGQGTLYYGYTF
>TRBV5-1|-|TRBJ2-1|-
TGCGCCAGCAGCCCCATGCGGGCGAACTACAATGAGCAGTTCTTC
CASSPMRANYNEQFF
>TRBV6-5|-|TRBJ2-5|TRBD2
TGTGCCAGCAGTTTCACCCTTGGACTAGCGCAAGAGACCCAGTACTTC
CASSFTLGLAQETQYF
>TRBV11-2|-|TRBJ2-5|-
TGTGCCAGCAGCTTAATCGACAGTGAAGAGACCCAGTACTTC
CASSLIDSEETQYF
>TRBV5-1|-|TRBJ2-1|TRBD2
TGCGCCAGCAGTAGGGGACTAGCGAGATCCTACAATGAGCAGTTCTTC
CASSRGLARSYNEQFF
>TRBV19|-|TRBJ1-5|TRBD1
TGTGCCAGTAGTATGGAACAGGGGTATCAGCCCCAGCATTTT
CASSMEQGYQPQHF
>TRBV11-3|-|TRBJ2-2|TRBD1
TGTGCCAGCAGCCTCAGGGGGCCTTCGACCGGGGAGCTGTTTTTT
CASSLRGPSTGELFF
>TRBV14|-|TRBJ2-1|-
TGTGCCAGCAGCTCCTACTCGACAGTGGACTACAATGAGCAGTTCTTC
CASSSYSTVDYNEQFF
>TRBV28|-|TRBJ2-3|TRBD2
TGTGCCAGCAGTCACGGGAGGGTAAACACAGATACGCAGTATTTT
CASSHGRVNTDTQYF
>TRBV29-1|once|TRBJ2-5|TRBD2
TGCAGCGTTGGTGGTGGGGGAGGGTGGCAAGAGGAGACCCAGTACTTC
CSVGGGGGWQEETQYF
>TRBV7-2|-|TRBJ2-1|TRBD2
TGTGCCAGCAGCTTAGGCGGGAGGGGAGAGGAGCAGTTCTTC
CASSLGGRGEEQFF
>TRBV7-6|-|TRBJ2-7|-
TGTGCCAGCAGCTTAACGGAGGTAGGCGAGCAGTACTTC
CASSLTEVGEQYF
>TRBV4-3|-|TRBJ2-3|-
TGCGCCAGCAGCCAAGAGAGGGAGGAGGCAGATACGCAGTATTTT
CASSQEREEADTQYF
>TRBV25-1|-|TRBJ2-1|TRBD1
TGTGCCAGCAGGGGATCCGGGACAGCTAGCTCCTACAATGAGCAGTTCTTC
CASRGSGTASSYNEQFF
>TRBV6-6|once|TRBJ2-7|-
TGTGCCAGCAGTTACACTGGGACAAACTACGAGCAGTACTTC
CASSYTGTNYEQYF
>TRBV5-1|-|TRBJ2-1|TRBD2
TGCGCCAGCAGCTCCCAGGGTAGCGGGAGCGATGAGCAGTTCTTC
CASSSQGSGSDEQFF
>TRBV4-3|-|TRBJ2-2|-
TGCGCCAGCAGCCAAGCGGGGGTGGGGAACACCGGGGAGCTGTTTTTT
CASSQAGVGNTGELFF
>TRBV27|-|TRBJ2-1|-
TGTGCCAGCAGTTCCACGACAGATTTATCCTACAATGAGCAGTTCTTC
CASSSTTDLSYNEQFF
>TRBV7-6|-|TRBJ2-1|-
TGTGCCAGCAGCCTCAACGAGGATGAGCAGTTCTTC
CASSLNEDEQFF
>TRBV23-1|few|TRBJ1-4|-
TGCGCCAGCAGTCAATCGACTCTGAAAGGCGGGGAAAAACTGTTTTTT
CASSQSTLKGGEKLFF
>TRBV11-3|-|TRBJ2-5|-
TGTGCCAGCAGCTTAGCTGGGGGCATCTTTGAGACCCAGTACTTC
CASSLAGGIFETQYF
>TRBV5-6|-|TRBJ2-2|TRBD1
TGTGCCAGCAGCTTTTTTGTAGGGACAGCGGAGCTGTTTTTT
CASSFFVGTAELFF
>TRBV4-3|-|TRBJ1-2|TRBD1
TGCGCCAGCAGCCAACAAGGACAGGGCGAGGGAATTTACACCTTC
CASSQQGQGEGIYTF
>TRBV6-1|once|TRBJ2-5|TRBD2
TGTGCCAGCAGTGAAATTGAGCCCCTAGCGGGGGGGCCAGAGACCCAGTACTTC
CASSEIEPLAGGPETQYF
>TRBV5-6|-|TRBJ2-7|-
TGTGCCAGCAGCTCCGACCTAGCGACCTACGAGCAGTACTTC
CASSSDLATYEQYF
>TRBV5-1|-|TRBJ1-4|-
TGCGCCAGCAGCCCGGGCCGGGGGTACGAAAAACTGTTTTTT
CASSPGRGYEKLFF
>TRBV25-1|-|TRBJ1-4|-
TGTGCCAGCAGTGAAGGGGTGGGGACTTATGAAAAACTGTTTTTT
CASSEGVGTYEKLFF
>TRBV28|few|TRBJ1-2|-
TGTGCCAGCCGCTCGGGGAGTATGAACTATGGCTACACCTTC
CASRSGSMNYGYTF
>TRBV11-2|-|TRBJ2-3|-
TGTGCCAGCAGCTATAGGGGCCAGGGATCAGATACGCAGTATTTT
CASSYRGQGSDTQYF
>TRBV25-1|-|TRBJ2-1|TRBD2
TGTGCCAGCAGTCGGACTAGCGCAAACAATGAGCAGTTCTTC
CASSRTSANNEQFF
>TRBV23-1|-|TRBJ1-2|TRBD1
TGCGCCAGCAGTCAAAAGGGACAGGGCCGTAACTATGGCTACACCTTC
CASSQKGQGRNYGYTF
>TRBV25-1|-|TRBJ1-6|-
TGTGCCAGCAGTGACTACCAAAACACGGACTCTGATTCACCCCTCCACTTT
CASSDYQNTDSDSPLHF
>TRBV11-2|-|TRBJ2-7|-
TGTGCCAGCAGCTCGGGACTCAACTACGAGCAGTACTTC
CASSSGLNYEQYF
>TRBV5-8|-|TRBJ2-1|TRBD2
TGTGCCAGCAGCTGGACGAGGACTAGCGGGACCTACAATGAGCAGTTCTTC
CASSWTRTSGTYNEQFF
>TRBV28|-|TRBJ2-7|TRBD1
TGTGCCAGCAGTTTAACCGGGACAGGGGGGTGGGAGCAGTACTTC
CASSLTGTGGWEQYF
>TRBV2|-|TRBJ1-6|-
TGTGCCAGCAGTGAAAATAGCCCACCCCAAAACGCCCTCCACTTT
CASSENSPPQNALHF
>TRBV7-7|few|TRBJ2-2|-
TGTGCTAGCACCCCGGGTAGCGCGAACACCGGGGAGCTGTTTTTT
CASTPGSANTGELFF
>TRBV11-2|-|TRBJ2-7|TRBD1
TGTGCCAGCAATCCGACAGGGGCTTACTACGAGCAGTACTTC
CASNPTGAYYEQYF
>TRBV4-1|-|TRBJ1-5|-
TGCGCCAGCAGTCCCGGACAGTCCAATCAGCCCCAGCATTTT
CASSPGQSNQPQHF
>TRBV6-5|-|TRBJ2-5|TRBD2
TGTGCCAGCAGTTACTCGGCTAGCGGTACTCAAGAGACCCAGTACTTC
CASSYSASGTQETQYF
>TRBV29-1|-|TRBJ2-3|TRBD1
TGCAGCGTCTACAGGGGTCCCACAGATACGCAGTATTTT
CSVYRGPTDTQYF